The rows below give T cell receptor beta chains drawn from one sample of a study of CD8 T cells in Susac syndrome. TCRdb reanalysed the immunoSEQ multiplex PCR reads using MiXCR and keeps one entry per CDR3 protein. The sample has 150,000 or so distinct CDR3 sequences, around 96% seen once; the top ten hold approximately 0.12%. Sequencing used CD4+ T cells from PBMCs. The receptors here all came from a human donor with Susac syndrome. Both conserved end residues are part of each CDR3. D genes are given only for firm matches. Only some rows state a clone size, as once, few, many or a class for expanded clones.

j_call cdr3_length clone_size v_call d_call cdr3_nt cdr3_aa
TRBJ2-7 16 - TRBV6-2/TRBV6-3 TRBD1 TGTGCCAGCAGTTACGGGACAGGGGGCAACTCCTACGAGCAGTACTTC CASSYGTGGNSYEQYF
TRBJ2-7 14 - TRBV6-6 TRBD1 TGTGCCAGCAGGCACAGGGGGGTCTCCTACGAGCAGTACTTC CASRHRGVSYEQYF
TRBJ1-3 15 - TRBV7-9 - TGTGCCAGCAGCTTAGCTGGTGGCTCTGGAAACACCATATATTTT CASSLAGGSGNTIYF
TRBJ2-3 14 - TRBV5-1 - TGCGCCAGCAGACTTACGGAGAGCACAGATACGCAGTATTTT CASRLTESTDTQYF
TRBJ1-2 13 - TRBV6-2/TRBV6-3 TRBD1 TGTGCCAGCAGTGCCTTGGGACAGTATGGCTACACCTTC CASSALGQYGYTF
TRBJ2-2 14 once TRBV9 - TGTGCCAGCAGCGGGAGGGGCGAGGCCGGGGAGCTGTTTTTT CASSGRGEAGELFF
TRBJ1-1 11 - TRBV20-1 - TGCAGTCCGCGTATAAACACTGAAGCTTTCTTT CSPRINTEAFF
TRBJ2-5 16 - TRBV29-1 TRBD1 TGCAGCGTTGAATGGCCTCCGGGACAGGGGAGAGAGACCCAGTACTTC CSVEWPPGQGRETQYF
TRBJ2-1 14 - TRBV5-4 - TGTGCCAGCAGCTCCCGCTCAGGTAACAATGAGCAGTTCTTC CASSSRSGNNEQFF
TRBJ2-5 11 - TRBV30 - TGTGCCTGGACCGACAGAGAGACCCAGTACTTC CAWTDRETQYF
TRBJ1-5 13 few TRBV18 - TGTGCCAGCTCAGTACAGGGAAATCAGCCCCAGCATTTT CASSVQGNQPQHF
TRBJ2-1 15 - TRBV5-6 - TGTGCCAGCAGCTTAGACGGGACGGCTAACAATGAGCAGTTCTTC CASSLDGTANNEQFF
TRBJ1-2 17 - TRBV11-1 - TGTGCCAGCAGCTTAGGACGGTATGAAGGAGCTAACTATGGCTACACCTTC CASSLGRYEGANYGYTF
TRBJ1-1 14 - TRBV28 - TGTGCCAGCAGGGGGGGGTCACTGAACACTGAAGCTTTCTTT CASRGGSLNTEAFF
TRBJ1-2 13 - TRBV30 - TGTGCCTGGTTGCCCAAGGCCCAGTATGGCTACACCTTC CAWLPKAQYGYTF
TRBJ2-5 14 - TRBV2 TRBD1 TGTGCCAGCAGCTGGGACAGGGGGTGGGAGACCCAGTACTTC CASSWDRGWETQYF
TRBJ1-5 14 - TRBV7-2 - TGTGCCAGCAGCACCCGGCAGGGAGATCAGCCCCAGCATTTT CASSTRQGDQPQHF
TRBJ1-5 17 once TRBV7-2 TRBD1 TGTGCCAGCAGCCCAGGACAGGGTGGGCTCAGCAATCAGCCCCAGCATTTT CASSPGQGGLSNQPQHF
TRBJ2-5 14 - TRBV5-4 TRBD1 TGTGCCAGCAGCTCGACAGGGGATCGGGAGACCCAGTACTTC CASSSTGDRETQYF